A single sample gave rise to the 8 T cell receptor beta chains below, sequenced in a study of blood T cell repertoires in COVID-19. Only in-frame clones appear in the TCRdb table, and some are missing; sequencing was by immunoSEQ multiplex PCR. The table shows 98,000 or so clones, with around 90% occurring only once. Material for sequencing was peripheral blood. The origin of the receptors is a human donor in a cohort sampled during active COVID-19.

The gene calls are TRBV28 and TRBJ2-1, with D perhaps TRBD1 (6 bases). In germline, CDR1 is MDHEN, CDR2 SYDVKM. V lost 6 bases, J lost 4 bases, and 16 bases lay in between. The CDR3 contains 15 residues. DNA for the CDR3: TGTGCCAGCAGCGACAGGACCGGGTCGTACAATGAGCAGTTCTTC. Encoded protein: CASSDRTGSYNEQFF.

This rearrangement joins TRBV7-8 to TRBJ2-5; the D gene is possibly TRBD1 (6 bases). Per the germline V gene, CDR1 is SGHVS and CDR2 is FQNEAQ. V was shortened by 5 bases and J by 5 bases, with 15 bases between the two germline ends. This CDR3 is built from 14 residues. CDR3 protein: CASSQHRAAETQYF. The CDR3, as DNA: TGTGCCAGCAGCCAGCACAGGGCGGCGGAGACCCAGTACTTC.

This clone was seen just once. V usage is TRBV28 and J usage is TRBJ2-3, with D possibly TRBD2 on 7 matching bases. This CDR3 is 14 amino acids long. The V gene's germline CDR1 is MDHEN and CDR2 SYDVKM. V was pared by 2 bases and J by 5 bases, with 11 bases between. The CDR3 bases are TGTGCCAGCAGTTTAGGGGGGGCTATAGATACGCAGTATTTT. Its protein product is CASSLGGAIDTQYF.

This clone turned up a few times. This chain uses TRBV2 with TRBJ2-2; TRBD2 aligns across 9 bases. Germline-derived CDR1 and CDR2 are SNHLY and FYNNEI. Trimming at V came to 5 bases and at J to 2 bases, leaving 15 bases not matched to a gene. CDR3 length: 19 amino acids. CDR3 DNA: TGTGCCAGCAGTCCGAGGACTAGCGCAAAACCGTTTAACACCGGGGAGCTGTTTTTT. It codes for CASSPRTSAKPFNTGELFF.

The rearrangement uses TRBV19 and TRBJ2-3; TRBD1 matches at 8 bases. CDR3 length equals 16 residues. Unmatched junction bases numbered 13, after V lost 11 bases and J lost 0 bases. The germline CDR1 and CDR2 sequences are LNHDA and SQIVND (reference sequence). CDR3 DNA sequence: TGTGCCGCGGGCCCGACAGGGGTCGTTAGCACAGATACGCAGTATTTT. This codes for CAAGPTGVVSTDTQYF.

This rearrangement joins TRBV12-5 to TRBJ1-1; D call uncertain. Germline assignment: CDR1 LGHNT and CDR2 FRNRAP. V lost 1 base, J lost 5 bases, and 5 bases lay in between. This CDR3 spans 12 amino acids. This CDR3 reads CASGLALTEAFF. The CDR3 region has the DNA TGTGCTAGTGGTTTGGCCCTTACTGAAGCTTTCTTT.

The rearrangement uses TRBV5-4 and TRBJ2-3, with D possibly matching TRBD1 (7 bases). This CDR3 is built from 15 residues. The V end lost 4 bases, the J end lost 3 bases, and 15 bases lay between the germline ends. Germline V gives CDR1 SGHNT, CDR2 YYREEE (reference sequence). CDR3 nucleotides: TGTGCCAGCAGCCCACCCAGGGGGGTAACAGATACGCAGTATTTT. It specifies CASSPPRGVTDTQYF.

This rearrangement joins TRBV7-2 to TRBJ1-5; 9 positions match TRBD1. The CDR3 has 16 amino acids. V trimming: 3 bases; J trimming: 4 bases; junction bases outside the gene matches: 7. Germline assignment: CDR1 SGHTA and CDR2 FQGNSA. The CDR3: CASSLDRGLRNQPQHF. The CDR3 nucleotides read TGTGCCAGCAGCTTGGACAGGGGCTTACGAAATCAGCCCCAGCATTTT.